The 13 T cell receptor beta chains listed next were all sequenced from one sample in a study of blood T cell repertoires in COVID-19. TCRdb's table, derived via immunoSEQ multiplex PCR, lists solely in-frame clones and lacks some. The sample lists 95,000 to 100,000 clones, less than 90% occurring once. Sequenced input: peripheral blood. The receptors were sampled from a man older than 75 with acute or convalescent COVID-19.

This sequence joins TRBV6-5 and TRBJ1-1, with 8 nucleotides matching TRBD1. Germline V CDR1 and CDR2: MNHEY, SVGAGI. This CDR3 region has 12 residues. The junction had 4 bases not matched to a gene; V was cut back by 2 bases and J by 11 bases. As DNA, the CDR3 is TGTGCCAGCAGTTACAGACAGGGGACCGCTTTCTTT. This translates into CASSYRQGTAFF.

The CDR3 is CSVDTGTGHYTDTQYF. The DNA for the CDR3 is TGCAGCGTTGATACCGGGACAGGTCATTACACAGATACGCAGTATTTT. This rearrangement joins TRBV29-1 to TRBJ2-3, with 8 bases matching TRBD1. J was trimmed by 2 bases and V by 3 bases; bases with no gene match: 10. Looked up from germline, CDR1 is SQVTM and CDR2 is ANQGSEA. The CDR3 runs 16 residues.

The chain combines TRBV7-8 with TRBJ2-7; tentative D call: TRBD1 (6 bases). Trimming took 1 base from V and 4 from J, leaving 14 bases between them. From germline, CDR1 is SGHVS and CDR2 FQNEAQ. This CDR3 comprises 15 residues. The CDR3 DNA is TGTGCCAGCAGCTTAGTGGACCCAGGGGCTTACGAGCAGTACTTC. The encoded protein is CASSLVDPGAYEQYF.

The chain carries TRBV7-9 and TRBJ1-2; weak D call: TRBD1 (6 bases). The CDR3 extends over 14 amino acids. In germline, CDR1 is SEHNR, CDR2 FQNEAQ (reference sequence). The V end lost 6 bases, the J end lost 4 bases, and 15 bases lay between the germline ends. CDR3 coding DNA: TGTGCCAGCAGTTTGGGGGCCGGCAGCTATGGCTACACCTTC. Residues: CASSLGAGSYGYTF.

This sequence joins TRBV2 and TRBJ2-1; 8 bases map to TRBD1. J was trimmed by 8 bases and V by 6 bases; bases with no gene match: 3. The CDR3 covers 12 residues. CDR1 is SNHLY, CDR2 FYNNEI, per germline. CDR3 protein: CASREDRDEQFF. In nucleotides, the CDR3 is TGTGCCAGCAGGGAGGACAGGGATGAGCAGTTCTTC.

The chain couples TRBV12-2 to TRBJ2-7; no check of the table's D call, TRBD1, against the DNA was made. TRBV12-2 is classified as a pseudogene. CDR3 length: 16 residues. For the CDR3, the DNA is TGTGCAAGTCGCCGGGGACAGGGGGGCAATTTCTACGAGCAGTACTTC. It specifies CASRRGQGGNFYEQYF.

V and J are TRBV4-3 and TRBJ2-1, with D hard to call. Germline V gene lookup returns CDR1 LGHNA and CDR2 YSLEER. This CDR3 is 14 amino acids long. Trimming stripped 4 bases from V and 1 base from J, with 8 bases between. The CDR3: CASSLLSSYNEQFF. CDR3 bases: TGCGCCAGCAGCCTTCTGAGTTCCTACAATGAGCAGTTCTTC.

The chain joins TRBV9 to TRBJ2-7, with 8 nucleotides matching TRBD2. The CDR3 length is 15 residues. Germline assignment: CDR1 SGDLS and CDR2 YYNGEE. J gave up 3 bases and V 4 bases, and 9 bases lay outside the gene matches. The CDR3 region has the DNA TGTGCCAGCAGCCCCCGGGGGGGCGTTGACTACGAGCAGTACTTC. Amino acids: CASSPRGGVDYEQYF.

This rearrangement joins TRBV28 to TRBJ1-1, with D hard to call. The CDR3 loop spans 11 amino acids. V shed 8 bases and J shed 9 bases, with 13 bases lying between them. Germline V gives CDR1 MDHEN, CDR2 SYDVKM. CDR3 loop: CASVDWLQAFF. The CDR3 bases are TGTGCCAGCGTTGATTGGCTCCAAGCTTTCTTT.

The count of this clone is one. This sequence joins TRBV3-1 (or the pseudogene TRBV3-2) and TRBJ2-5; D may be TRBD2 (6 bases). With 0 bases removed from V and 2 bases from J, the gap between germline ends came to 10 bases. CDR3 length: 15 residues. The V gene's germline CDR1 is LGHDT and CDR2 YNNKEL (reference sequence). The DNA for the CDR3 is TGTGCCAGCAGCCAAGATTGGAGGGGTCAAGAGACCCAGTACTTC. This codes for CASSQDWRGQETQYF.

The chain is built from TRBV5-4 and TRBJ2-7; possible D gene TRBD1, 5 bases. The CDR3 has 14 amino acids. Germline assignment: CDR1 SGHNT and CDR2 YYREEE (reference sequence). V was clipped by 6 bases and J by 0 bases, with 13 bases between them. This CDR3 is CASTIFGASYEQYF. The CDR3 DNA follows: TGTGCCAGCACCATTTTTGGGGCCTCCTACGAGCAGTACTTC.

This chain links TRBV6-2 or TRBV6-3 with TRBJ2-1; TRBD1 matches at 10 bases. The CDR3 spans 16 residues. Germline V gives CDR1 MNHEY, CDR2 SVGEGT. V shed 0 bases and J 4 bases; nucleotides not matched to a gene: 3. Here the CDR3 reads CASSYSRQGAYNEQFF. The CDR3 DNA reads TGTGCCAGCAGTTACTCGAGACAGGGGGCGTACAATGAGCAGTTCTTC.

The chain joins TRBV7-6 to TRBJ2-5; tentative D call: TRBD2 (5 bases). Trimming took off 4 bases at V and 2 bases at J, with 8 bases between the two ends. From germline, CDR1 is SGHVS and CDR2 FNYEAQ. This CDR3 comprises 13 residues. The DNA of the CDR3 is TGTGCCAGCAGCTCCTCGGGGCAAGAGACCCAGTACTTC. Its translation is CASSSSGQETQYF.